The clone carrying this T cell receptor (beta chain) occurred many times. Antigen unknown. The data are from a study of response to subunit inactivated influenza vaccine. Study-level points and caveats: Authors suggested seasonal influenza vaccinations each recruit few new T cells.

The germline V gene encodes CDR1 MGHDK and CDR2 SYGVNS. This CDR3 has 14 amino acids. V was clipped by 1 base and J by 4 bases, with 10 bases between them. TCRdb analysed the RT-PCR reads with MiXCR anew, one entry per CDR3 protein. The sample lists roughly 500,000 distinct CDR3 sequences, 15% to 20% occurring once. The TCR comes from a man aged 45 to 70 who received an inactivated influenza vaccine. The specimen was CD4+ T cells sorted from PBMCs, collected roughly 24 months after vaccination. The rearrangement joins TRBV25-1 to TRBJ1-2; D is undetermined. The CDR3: CASSELGGTYGYTF. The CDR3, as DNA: TGTGCCAGCAGTGAATTGGGCGGAACCTATGGCTACACCTTC.